A single sample is the source of the 12 T cell receptor beta chains below, sequenced in a study of CD8+CD57+ T cells in acquired aplastic anemia. Genomic DNA provided the template from which TCR beta VDJ and CDR3 profiles were obtained. Each CDR3 protein gets one entry after TCRdb re-called the reads with MiXCR. The data hold hundreds of thousands of distinct CDR3 sequences, with around a third observed a single time. Those patients picked for sequencing had displayed CD8+CD57+ cell expansion on flow cytometry. Material for sequencing was sorted CD4+, CD8+, or CD8+CD57+ T cells (not recorded which) from PBMCs. These receptors were taken from a human donor with aplastic anemia.

This sequence joins TRBV25-1 and TRBJ1-6; D is uncertain. CDR1 MGHDK and CDR2 SYGVNS come from the germline V gene. V was pared by 5 bases and J by 11 bases, with 10 bases between. The CDR3 consists of 12 residues. CDR3 sequence: CASSFSEAPLHF. CDR3 DNA sequence: TGTGCCAGCAGTTTCTCTGAGGCACCCCTCCACTTT. Full variable domain (remainder filled in from reference TRBV25-1 and TRBJ1-6): EADIYQTPRYLVIGTGKKITLECSQTMGHDKMYWYQQDPGMELHLIHYSYGVNSTEKGDLSSESTVSRIRTEHFPLTLESARPSHTSQYLCASSFSEAPLHFGNGTRLTVT.

This clonotype was picked up a small number of times. V is TRBV15 and J is TRBJ2-7, with 10 bases matching TRBD2. Losses at the gene ends were 4 bases for V and 4 bases for J; bases not matched to a gene: 4. Germline V gene data show CDR1 as LNHNV and CDR2 as YYDKDF (reference sequence). The CDR3 contains 14 residues. CDR3 DNA sequence: TGTGCCACCAGCACTAGGGGACTAGCGTACGAGCAGTACTTC. Its protein product is CATSTRGLAYEQYF.

The chain recombines TRBV20-1 with TRBJ2-7, with D unclear. The germline gives CDR1 DFQATT, CDR2 SNEGSKA (reference sequence). With 0 bases removed from V and 3 bases from J, the gap between germline ends came to 15 bases. This CDR3 is built from 15 residues. CDR3 sequence: CSARDSRAGDYEQYF. CDR3 sequence (DNA): TGCAGTGCTAGAGATTCGAGAGCCGGAGACTACGAGCAGTACTTC.

This clonotype was recorded many times. This chain uses TRBV7-8 with TRBJ1-5; D is undetermined. This CDR3 region has 14 residues. Trimming shortened V by 5 bases and J by 6 bases, and 14 bases separated the two germline ends. From germline, CDR1 is SGHVS and CDR2 FQNEAQ. CDR3 coding DNA: TGTGCCAGCAGCCTACTTGACGGAATTCAGCCCCAGCATTTT. This gives the protein CASSLLDGIQPQHF.

The chain joins TRBV14 to TRBJ2-1; D remains unclear. CDR3 length: 15 residues. Germline CDR1 SGHDN, CDR2 FVKESK. V dropped 3 bases and J dropped 0 bases, with 9 bases sitting between them. Here the CDR3 reads CASSHGRSSYNEQFF. The CDR3 DNA is TGTGCCAGCAGCCATGGACGGAGCTCCTACAATGAGCAGTTCTTC.

This clonotype was observed many times. This chain links TRBV15 with TRBJ1-1; 9 bases align to TRBD1. Per germline, CDR1 LNHNV and CDR2 YYDKDF (reference sequence). The V gene end was trimmed by 6 bases and the J gene end by 6 bases; junction bases not matched to a gene: 11. CDR3 length: 15 amino acids. In DNA form, the CDR3 reads TGTGCCACCAGTTTATCGGGACAGGGTGGACCTGAAGCTTTCTTT. Its protein is CATSLSGQGGPEAFF.

The chain links TRBV2 to TRBJ1-2, with a tentative D call TRBD1 (6 bases). CDR1 SNHLY and CDR2 FYNNEI come from the germline V gene. Trimming stripped 4 bases from V and 5 bases from J, with 20 bases between. The CDR3 totals 16 residues. CDR3 residues: CASSADRGGSSYGYTF. The CDR3 nucleotides read TGTGCCAGCAGTGCGGATCGGGGGGGCTCTTCATATGGCTACACCTTC.

As regards this clonotype: Without the conserved terminal phenylalanine or tryptophan, this CDR3 likely stems from a read error. DNA for the CDR3: TGTGCCATCAGTGAGTCGAACGGGGACCCGGGAGCTTTCCTT. Its translation is CAISESNGDPGAFL. The chain has TRBV10-3 and TRBJ1-1, with a weak D call TRBD1 (5 bases). The CDR3 sequence is 14 residues long. In germline, CDR1 is ENHRY, CDR2 SYGVKD. The V gene lost 0 bases and the J gene lost 10 bases, with 15 bases spanning the gap.

The chain joins TRBV9 to TRBJ1-2; 7 bases line up with TRBD1. This CDR3 spans 18 amino acids. CDR1 and CDR2 (germline): SGDLS, YYNGEE. Trimming cost V 1 base and J 4 bases; bases outside gene matches: 16. The CDR3 bases are TGTGCCAGCAGCGTACAAGGTCTGGGGGGCAGGGGGGCCTATGGCTACACCTTC. Amino acid sequence: CASSVQGLGGRGAYGYTF.

This clonotype was observed a handful of times. The rearrangement joins TRBV20-1 to TRBJ1-1; 10 bases line up with TRBD1. Trimming removed 2 bases from V and 1 base from J; junction bases left unmatched: 4. This CDR3 spans 15 amino acids. Germline values: CDR1 DFQATT, CDR2 SNEGSKA (reference sequence). The CDR3 region is CSARPGTGANTEAFF. In nucleotides, the CDR3 is TGCAGTGCTAGACCCGGGACAGGGGCGAACACTGAAGCTTTCTTT.

This clonotype appeared many times. The junction does not match germline at one end; this may be a read error. The gene calls are TRBV7-7 and TRBJ2-5; 9 bases align to TRBD2. Germline V lookup: CDR1 SSHAT, CDR2 FNYEAQ (reference sequence). CDR3 length: 15 amino acids. The CDR3 sequence: CASSLIGLAQETQYF. In nucleotides, the CDR3 is TGTGCTAGCAGCTTAATCGGACTAGCGCAAGAGACCCAGTACTTC.

The chain couples TRBV5-6 to TRBJ2-6; D possibly corresponds to TRBD1 (6 bases). The CDR3 spans 14 residues. Trimming pared 7 bases from V and 2 bases from J, leaving 10 bases between. Germline assignment: CDR1 SGHDT and CDR2 YYEEEE. For the CDR3, the DNA is TGTGCCAGCGCTACAGGGCCTGGGGCCAACGTCCTGACTTTC. Protein: CASATGPGANVLTF.